This T cell receptor beta chain originates from a study of blood T cell repertoires in COVID-19. Study as a whole: Samples taken during acute and convalescent COVID-19 were collected in the United States, Italy and Spain. The analysed material was cDNA or gDNA that came from T cells, B-cell-depleted T cells, or PBMCs.

The CDR3 is 14 amino acids. With 3 bases removed from V and 0 bases from J, the gap between germline ends came to 12 bases. Germline V gene sequence: CDR1 DFQATT, CDR2 SNEGSKA (reference sequence). In the original workflow: Reference gene primer amplification yielded estimated nucleated cell counts. Using immunoSEQ multiplex PCR, the repertoire was profiled, and TCRdb retains in-frame clones only, with some absent. The V and J calls and clone size are taken from that table; D and trimming were inferred from the DNA. Among 56,000 or so clones listed, just over 85% were seen once. The receptor's source is a human donor in a cohort sampled during active COVID-19. V is TRBV20-1 and J is TRBJ2-7; D is unresolved. The sample was peripheral blood. The CDR3 nucleotides read TGCAGTGCTAGTGAACTGGTAAACTCCTACGAGCAGTACTTC. It yields the protein CSASELVNSYEQYF.